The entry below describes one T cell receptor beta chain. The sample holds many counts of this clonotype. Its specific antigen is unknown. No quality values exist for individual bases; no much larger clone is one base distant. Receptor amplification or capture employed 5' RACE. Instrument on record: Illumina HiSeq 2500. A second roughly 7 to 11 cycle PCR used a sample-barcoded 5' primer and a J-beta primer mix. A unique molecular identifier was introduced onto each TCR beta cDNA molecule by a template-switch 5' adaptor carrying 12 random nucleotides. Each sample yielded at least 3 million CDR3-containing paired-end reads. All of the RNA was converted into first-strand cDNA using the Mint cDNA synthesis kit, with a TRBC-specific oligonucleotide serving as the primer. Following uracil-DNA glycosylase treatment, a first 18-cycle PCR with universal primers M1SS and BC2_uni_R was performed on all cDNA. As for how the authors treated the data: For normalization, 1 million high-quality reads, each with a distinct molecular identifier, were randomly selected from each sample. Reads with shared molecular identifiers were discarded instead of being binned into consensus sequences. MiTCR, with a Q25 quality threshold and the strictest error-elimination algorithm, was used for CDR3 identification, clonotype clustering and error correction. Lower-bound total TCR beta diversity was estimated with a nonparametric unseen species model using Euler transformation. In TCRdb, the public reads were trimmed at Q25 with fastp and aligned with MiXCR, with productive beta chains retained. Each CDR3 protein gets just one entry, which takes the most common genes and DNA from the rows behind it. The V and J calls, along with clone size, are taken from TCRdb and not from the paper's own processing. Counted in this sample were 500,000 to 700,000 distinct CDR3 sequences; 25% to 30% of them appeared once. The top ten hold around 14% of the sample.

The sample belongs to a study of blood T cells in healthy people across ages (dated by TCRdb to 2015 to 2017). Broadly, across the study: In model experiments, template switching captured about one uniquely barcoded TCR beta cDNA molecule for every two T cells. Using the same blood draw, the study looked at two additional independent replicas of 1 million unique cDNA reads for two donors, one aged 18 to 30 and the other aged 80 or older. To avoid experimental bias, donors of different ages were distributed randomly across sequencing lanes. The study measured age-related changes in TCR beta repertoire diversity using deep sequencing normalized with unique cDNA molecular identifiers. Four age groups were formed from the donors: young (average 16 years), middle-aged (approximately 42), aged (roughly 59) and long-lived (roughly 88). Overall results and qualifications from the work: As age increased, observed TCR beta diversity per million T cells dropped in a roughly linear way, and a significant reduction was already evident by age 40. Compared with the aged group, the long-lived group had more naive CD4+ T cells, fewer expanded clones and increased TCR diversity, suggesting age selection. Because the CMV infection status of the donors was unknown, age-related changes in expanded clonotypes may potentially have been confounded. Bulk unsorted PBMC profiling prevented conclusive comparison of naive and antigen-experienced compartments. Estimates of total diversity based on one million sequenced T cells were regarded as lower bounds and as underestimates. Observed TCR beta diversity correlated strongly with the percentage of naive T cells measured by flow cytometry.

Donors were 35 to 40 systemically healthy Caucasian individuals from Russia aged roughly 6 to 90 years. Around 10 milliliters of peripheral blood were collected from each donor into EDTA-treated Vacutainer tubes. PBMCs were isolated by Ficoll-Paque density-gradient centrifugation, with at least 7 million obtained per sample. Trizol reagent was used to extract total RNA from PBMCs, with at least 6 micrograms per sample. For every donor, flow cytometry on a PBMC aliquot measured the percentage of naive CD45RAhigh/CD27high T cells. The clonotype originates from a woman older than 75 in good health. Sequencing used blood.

At the DNA level, the sequence is TGTGCCAGCAGCCAAAGGGGCACCGACCAAGAGACCCAGTACTTC. This gives the protein CASSQRGTDQETQYF. The V gene is TRBV3-1 and the J gene is TRBJ2-5, with TRBD1 perhaps the D gene, on 5 matching bases. Sequences LGHDT (CDR1) and YNNKEL (CDR2) are obtained from the germline V gene (reference sequence). Spanning cysteine to phenylalanine, the CDR3 consists of 15 amino acids. CDR3 DNA only is kept here, 45 bases in frame from base 1. The germline ends are 10 bases apart after V is trimmed by 2 bases and J by 0 bases.